The 3 T cell receptor beta chains reported below all come from one sample, sequenced in a study of Tregs in tolerant kidney transplant recipients. Profiling relied on immunoSEQ multiplex PCR, and the TCRdb table lists in-frame clones only, not all of them. Reported are about 48,000 clones; the ten largest clones contain around 0.91%. The sequences come from CD4+ T cells from blood, collected before the transplant. These receptors were obtained from a human donor who received a combined kidney and bone marrow transplant.

On this clone: Sequencing ends 3 residues short of the CDR3 end; the germline J gene provides the rest. The V and J genes are TRBV5-6 and TRBJ1-5; TRBD1 might be the D (6 bases). The V gene's germline CDR1 is SGHDT and CDR2 YYEEEE. V lost 1 base to trimming and J lost 1 base, with 6 bases between them. CDR3 length equals 14 residues. The sequenced part of the CDR3 DNA is TGTGCCAGCAGCTTGAGGGGGAGCAATCAGCCC. It yields the protein CASSLRGSNQP. The whole CDR3 sequence is CASSLRGSNQPQHF.

Details on this clone: Coverage ceases 3 residues before the CDR3 finishes, and the germline J gene fills in the end. The rearrangement joins TRBV20-1 to TRBJ2-7; D remains ambiguous. V shed 2 bases and J shed 6 bases, with 14 bases lying between them. Per germline, CDR1 DFQATT and CDR2 SNEGSKA (reference sequence). The CDR3 covers 13 residues. The part of the CDR3 DNA that was read is TGCAGTGCTAGACTAGGTTATTCATCCGAG. Protein: CSARLGYSSE. The complete CDR3 reads CSARLGYSSEQYF.

A word on this clone: The read is 3 residues too short to cover the CDR3 end, so that end is filled in from the germline J gene. The rearrangement links TRBV5-1 to TRBJ1-2; TRBD1 aligns across 8 bases. Germline loops: CDR1 SGHRS, CDR2 YFSETQ. The junction had 3 bases not matched to a gene; V was cut back by 0 bases and J by 2 bases. This CDR3 spans 15 amino acids. CDR3 sequence: CASSLEGQANYGYTF. The sequenced part of the CDR3 DNA is TGCGCCAGCAGCTTGGAGGGACAGGCGAACTATGGC. Combining the CDR3 with reference TRBV5-1 and TRBJ1-2 gives the whole variable domain KAGVTQTPRYLIKTRGQQVTLSCSPISGHRSVSWYQQTPGQGLQFLFEYFSETQRNKGNFPGRFSGRQFSNSRSEMNVSTLELGDSALYLCASSLEGQANYGYTFGSGTRLTVV.